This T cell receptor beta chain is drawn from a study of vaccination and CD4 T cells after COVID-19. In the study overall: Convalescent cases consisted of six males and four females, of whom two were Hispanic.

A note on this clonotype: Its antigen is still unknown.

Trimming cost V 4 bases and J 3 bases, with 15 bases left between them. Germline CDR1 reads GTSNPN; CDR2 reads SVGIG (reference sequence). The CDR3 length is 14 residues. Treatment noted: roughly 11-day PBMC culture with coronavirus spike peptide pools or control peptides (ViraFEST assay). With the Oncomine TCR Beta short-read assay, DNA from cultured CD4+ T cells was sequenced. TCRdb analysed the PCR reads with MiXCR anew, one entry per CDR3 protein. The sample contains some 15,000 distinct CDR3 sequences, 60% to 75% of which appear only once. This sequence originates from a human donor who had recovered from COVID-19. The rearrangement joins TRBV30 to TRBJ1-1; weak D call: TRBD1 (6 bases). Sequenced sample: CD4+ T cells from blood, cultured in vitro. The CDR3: CAWTLAGGHTEAFF. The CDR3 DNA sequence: TGTGCCTGGACCCTCGCGGGGGGGCACACTGAAGCTTTCTTT.